The 13 T cell receptor beta chains listed next were all sequenced from one sample in a study of human T cells and chemical hapten exposure. Each CDR3 protein is one row after TCRdb ran MiXCR on the RACE reads. The sample holds some 100,000 distinct CDR3 sequences; over 7.5% are singletons and the top ten take about 2%. The time point denotes: patch test 2, 6 weeks after DPC sensitization. As to treatment: therapeutic diphenylcyclopropenone sensitization with weekly scalp DPC. This specimen was whole blood, taken in connection with sensitization to the hapten diphenylcyclopropenone (DPC). The receptor set was obtained from a woman in her thirties or forties with alopecia areata. Some clones in this sample may be carry-over from other donors' samples.

This clonotype was seen repeatedly, ten times or more. V usage is TRBV11-2 and J usage is TRBJ2-3; D remains unclear. The germline CDR1 and CDR2 sequences are SGHAT and FQNNGV. The ends were cut back, 3 bases at V and 2 bases at J, with 9 bases in the middle. CDR3 length equals 14 residues. CDR3 nucleotide sequence: TGTGCCAGCAGCTTGGGTCGGTACACAGATACGCAGTATTTT. Translating gives CASSLGRYTDTQYF.

In its sample, this clonotype was seen once. The chain uses TRBV7-9 and TRBJ2-7; 7 bases are shared with TRBD2. V shed 5 bases, J shed 0 bases, and the junction held 4 bases outside the gene matches. Germline V CDR1 and CDR2: SEHNR, FQNEAQ (reference sequence). The CDR3 covers 14 residues. CDR3 amino acids: CASSLTSNSYEQYF. The DNA for the CDR3 is TGTGCCAGCAGCCTGACTAGCAACTCCTACGAGCAGTACTTC.

J is TRBJ2-5 and V is TRBV7-2, with 8 bases identical to TRBD2. Looked up from germline, CDR1 is SGHTA and CDR2 is FQGNSA. The CDR3 runs to 14 residues. V lost 0 bases to trimming and J lost 4 bases; unmatched junction nucleotides: 1. CDR3 DNA: TGTGCCAGCAGCTTAGCAGCGGGAGTAGAGACCCAGTACTTC. It is translated as CASSLAAGVETQYF.

The table lists this clonotype with many counts. The chain carries TRBV7-9 and TRBJ2-7; TRBD2 matches at 9 bases. CDR3 size: 15 residues. J lost 5 bases, V lost 3 bases, and 8 bases had no gene match. The germline V gene encodes CDR1 SEHNR and CDR2 FQNEAQ (reference sequence). The CDR3, as DNA: TGTGCCAGCAGCTTGGGGGCGGGAGGGCCGGACGAGCAGTACTTC. Protein sequence: CASSLGAGGPDEQYF.

This clonotype was observed a few times. The chain combines TRBV29-1 with TRBJ2-1; D is possibly TRBD2 (5 bases). Germline-derived CDR1 and CDR2 are SQVTM and ANQGSEA. This CDR3 contains 12 residues. V was cut by 5 bases and J by 3 bases, with 8 bases left in between. CDR3 nucleotide sequence: TGCAGCGTTACCGGGGACTACAATGAGCAGTTCTTC. It encodes CSVTGDYNEQFF.

This clonotype was found a few times. This chain joins TRBV18 and TRBJ1-4; D possibly corresponds to TRBD1 (5 bases). Trimming left V 5 bases short and J 8 bases short, with 18 bases between. The CDR3 length is 15 residues. In germline, CDR1 is KGHSH, CDR2 LQKENI. In nucleotides, the CDR3 is TGTGCCAGCTCAACTCAGGGTTCCGGATGGGAAAAACTGTTTTTT. Protein: CASSTQGSGWEKLFF.

This clonotype was picked up a small number of times. V is TRBV5-1 and J is TRBJ2-1; 8 bases align to TRBD2. Germline V gives CDR1 SGHRS, CDR2 YFSETQ. V shed 4 bases, J shed 2 bases, and the junction held 8 bases outside the gene matches. CDR3 length: 16 residues. CDR3 DNA sequence: TGCGCCAGCAGCCCTGGGGCGGGAGGACCCTACAATGAGCAGTTCTTC. This translates into CASSPGAGGPYNEQFF.

This clonotype was recorded at least ten times. The genes are TRBV7-9 and TRBJ1-2, with 7 bases aligning to TRBD1. In germline, CDR1 is SEHNR, CDR2 FQNEAQ (reference sequence). J was trimmed by 3 bases and V by 7 bases; bases with no gene match: 14. CDR3 length: 16 residues. In DNA, the CDR3 is TGTGCCAGCACCCCAAGGGGGGACAGCCCTTACTATGGCTACACCTTC. Translating it yields CASTPRGDSPYYGYTF.

Concerning this clonotype: At one boundary the junction diverges from the germline segment, which might be a read error. The chain combines TRBV7-2 with TRBJ1-5; no firm D call. The CDR3 consists of 12 residues. Germline values: CDR1 SGHTA, CDR2 FQGNSA. The CDR3 nucleotides are TGTGTCAGCAGCCGGGATAATCAGCCCCAGCATTTT. Protein: CVSSRDNQPQHF.

The chain employs TRBV29-1 and TRBJ2-2; TRBD1 or TRBD2 may be the D gene (5 bases each). Trimming stripped 6 bases from V and 10 bases from J, with 15 bases between. The germline gives CDR1 SQVTM, CDR2 ANQGSEA. This CDR3 is built from 12 residues. In nucleotides, the CDR3 is TGCAGCGTCTCTTTGGGGGTCGTGGAGCTGTTTTTT. This encodes CSVSLGVVELFF.

This clonotype was observed a handful of times. The chain uses TRBV7-6 and TRBJ2-1, with 10 positions matching TRBD2. The length of the CDR3 is 16 residues. Germline-derived CDR1 and CDR2 are SGHVS and FNYEAQ. V trimming: 1 base; J trimming: 7 bases; junction bases outside the gene matches: 7. The CDR3 spells CASSLVALAGRNEQFF. CDR3 DNA: TGTGCCAGCAGCTTAGTAGCACTAGCGGGACGGAATGAGCAGTTCTTC. Together with reference TRBV7-6 and TRBJ2-1, the CDR3 gives the full variable domain: GAGVSQSPRYKVTKRGQDVALRCDPISGHVSLYWYRQALGQGPEFLTYFNYEAQQDKSGLPNDRFSAERPEGSISTLTIQRTEQRDSAMYRCASSLVALAGRNEQFFGPGTRLTVL.

The V call is TRBV9, the J call TRBJ2-7; unclear D gene. The CDR3 is 12 residues long. Germline V gives CDR1 SGDLS, CDR2 YYNGEE. The V gene lost 4 bases and the J gene lost 2 bases, with 7 bases spanning the gap. Here the CDR3 DNA reads TGTGCCAGCAGCCCGGACGCCTACGAGCAGTACTTC. It specifies CASSPDAYEQYF. The full variable domain, its missing parts supplied by reference TRBV9 and TRBJ2-7, is DSGVTQTPKHLITATGQRVTLRCSPRSGDLSVYWYQQSLDQGLQFLIQYYNGEERAKGNILERFSAQQFPDLHSELNLSSLELGDSALYFCASSPDAYEQYFGPGTRLTVT.

This clonotype was recorded a few times. The chain is built from TRBV19 and TRBJ2-7, with D perhaps given as TRBD1 or TRBD2 (5 bases each). Germline CDR1 and CDR2: LNHDA and SQIVND (reference sequence). The CDR3 sequence is 15 residues long. Trimming shortened V by 5 bases and J by 0 bases, and 14 bases separated the two germline ends. Written as DNA, the CDR3 is TGTGCCAGTAGTTTCCGAGGGGCCCTCTCCTACGAGCAGTACTTC. This gives the protein CASSFRGALSYEQYF.